This T cell receptor (beta chain) was obtained from a study of response to subunit inactivated influenza vaccine. One entry per CDR3 protein, called by TCRdb with MiXCR from the RT-PCR reads. The sample holds around 760,000 distinct CDR3 sequences, over 11% seen once. This clonotype was counted ten times or more. As yet, its antigen is unknown. The germline gives CDR1 SGHAT, CDR2 FQNNGV. The CDR3 runs 19 residues. The J segment lost 5 bases and the V segment lost 3 bases, leaving 14 bases of the junction unmatched. Study findings and constraints: Authors proposed each seasonal influenza vaccination draws in few new T cells.

The sequencing used PBMCs from blood, collected less than 15 days before vaccination. This sequence originates from a man aged 45-65 years who received an inactivated influenza vaccine. The genes are TRBV11-2 and TRBJ2-2; 11 bases align to TRBD1. CDR3 residues: CASSFLRTGGKSRTGELFF. In nucleotides, the CDR3 is TGTGCCAGCAGCTTTCTAAGGACAGGGGGCAAATCGAGGACCGGGGAGCTGTTTTTT.